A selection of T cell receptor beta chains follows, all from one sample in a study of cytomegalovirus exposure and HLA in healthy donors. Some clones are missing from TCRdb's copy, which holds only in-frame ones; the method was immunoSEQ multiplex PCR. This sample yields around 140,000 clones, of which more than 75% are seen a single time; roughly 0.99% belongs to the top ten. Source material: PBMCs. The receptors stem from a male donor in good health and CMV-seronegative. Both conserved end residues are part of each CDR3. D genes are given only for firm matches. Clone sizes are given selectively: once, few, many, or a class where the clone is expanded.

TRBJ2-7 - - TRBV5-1 TGCGCCAGCAGCTTGGGGGACTCCTCCTACGAGCAGTACTTC CASSLGDSSYEQYF
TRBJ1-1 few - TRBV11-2 TGTGCCAGCAGCCCCTGGGAGGATGAAGCTTTCTTT CASSPWEDEAFF
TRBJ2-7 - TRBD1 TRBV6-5 TGTGCCAGCAGTTTCCGGACAGGGGGCGAGCAGTACTTC CASSFRTGGEQYF
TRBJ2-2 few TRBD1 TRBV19 TGTGCCAGTAGGACAGGGGTTAACACCGGGGAGCTGTTTTTT CASRTGVNTGELFF
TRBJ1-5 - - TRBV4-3 TGCGCCAGCAGCCGAGAAGAGGGAGCGGATCAGCCCCAGCATTTT CASSREEGADQPQHF
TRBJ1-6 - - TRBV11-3 TGTGCCAGCAGCTCCAGGGAGGCGGGATCACCCCTCCACTTT CASSSREAGSPLHF
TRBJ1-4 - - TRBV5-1 TGCGCCAGCAGTCTGGGACTTGCAACTAATGAAAAACTGTTTTTT CASSLGLATNEKLFF
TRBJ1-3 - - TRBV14 TGTGCCAGCAGCCAAGGCAGCTCTGGAAACACCATATATTTT CASSQGSSGNTIYF
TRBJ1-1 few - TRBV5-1 TGCGCCAGCAGCCCTGGAGGGGGGGCGCACACTGAAGCTTTCTTT CASSPGGGAHTEAFF
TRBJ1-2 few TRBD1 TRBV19 TGTGCCAGTAGTACCCTTTCCGGGACAGGGTATGGCTACACCTTC CASSTLSGTGYGYTF
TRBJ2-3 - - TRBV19 TGTGCCAGTAGTGAGGAGGCCGAGGATACGCAGTATTTT CASSEEAEDTQYF
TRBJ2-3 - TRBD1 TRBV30 TGTGCCTGGAGCCAGACAGGGCATGGCACAGATACGCAGTATTTT CAWSQTGHGTDTQYF
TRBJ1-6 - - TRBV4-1 TGCGCCAGCAGCCAACTGACCCAGGTGTATAATTCACCCCTCCACTTT CASSQLTQVYNSPLHF
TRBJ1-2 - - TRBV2 TGTGCCAGCAGTGAAGACTCCCGCCGGGACTACACCTTC CASSEDSRRDYTF
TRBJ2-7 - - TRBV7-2 TGTGCCAGCAGCTTAGGGACTGGGTCCTACGAGCAGTACTTC CASSLGTGSYEQYF
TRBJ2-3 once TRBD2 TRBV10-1 TGCGCCAGCAGTGTAGCGGGGGGGCCACACACAGATACGCAGTATTTT CASSVAGGPHTDTQYF
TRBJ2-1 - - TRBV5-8 TGTGCCAGCAGCCTAACAGGGTCCTACAATGAGCAGTTCTTC CASSLTGSYNEQFF
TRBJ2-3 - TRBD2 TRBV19 TGTGCCAGTGGGTTAGCGGGGGGGCGGCGGGATACGCAGTATTTT CASGLAGGRRDTQYF
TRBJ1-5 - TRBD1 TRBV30 TGTGCCTGGGTTTTGGACAGGAGCAATCAGCCCCAGCATTTT CAWVLDRSNQPQHF
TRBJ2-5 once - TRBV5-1 TGCGCCAGCCGGGTAGAGGGAGAGACCCAGTACTTC CASRVEGETQYF
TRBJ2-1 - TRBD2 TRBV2 TGTGCCAGCAGTGAACCGGGACTACCCAACAATGAGCAGTTCTTC CASSEPGLPNNEQFF
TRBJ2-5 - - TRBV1 TGCACCAGCAGCCAAGTGAGGACTAGCGGGGGGGCCGGGAGGTGGGAGACCCAGTACTTC CTSSQVRTSGGAGRWETQYF
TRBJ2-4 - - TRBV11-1 TGTGCCAGCACCACCCCCCCCAAAGGGGCAATAGCCAAAAACATTCAGTACTTC CASTTPPKGAIAKNIQYF
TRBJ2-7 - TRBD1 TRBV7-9 TGTGCCAGCAGCCCAGGACAGGGGCCACCTCTCTACGAGCAGTACTTC CASSPGQGPPLYEQYF
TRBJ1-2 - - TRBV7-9 TGTGCCAGCAGCAACTCAGGGTTTCTAGATGGCTACACCTTC CASSNSGFLDGYTF
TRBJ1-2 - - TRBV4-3 TGCGCCAGCAGCCAAGATTTAGGGGCGCGGAGTAACTATGGCTACACCTTC CASSQDLGARSNYGYTF
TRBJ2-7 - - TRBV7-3 TGTGCCAGCAGCTTAATCCCTGTCGGGGGGACAACCTACGAGCAGTACTTC CASSLIPVGGTTYEQYF
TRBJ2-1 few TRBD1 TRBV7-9 TGTGCCAGCAGACACACGGGACAGTACAATGAGCAGTTCTTC CASRHTGQYNEQFF
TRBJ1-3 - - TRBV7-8 TGTGCCAGCAGCTCAACCTCAAGTGTCCCCCGGCGGGGTGACACCATATATTTT CASSSTSSVPRRGDTIYF
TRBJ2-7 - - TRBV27 TGTGCCAGCAGTTTATCGGCAGGGCAGAGCTCCTACGAGCAGTACTTC CASSLSAGQSSYEQYF
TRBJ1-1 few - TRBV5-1 TGCGCCAGCAGCTTGGACCGCGGGAACACTGAAGCTTTCTTT CASSLDRGNTEAFF
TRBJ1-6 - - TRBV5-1 TGCGCCAGCAGCTTGGGACAGGAAAATTCACCCCTCCACTTT CASSLGQENSPLHF
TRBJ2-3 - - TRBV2 TGTGCCTGTACCTATAGCACAGATACGCAGTATTTT CACTYSTDTQYF
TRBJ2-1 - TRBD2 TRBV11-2 TGTGCCAGCAGCTACTCTAGCGGGGGGGTTGGGAATGAGCAGTTCTTC CASSYSSGGVGNEQFF
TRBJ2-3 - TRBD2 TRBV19 TGTGCCAGTAGTTCCGGACTAGCGGGGCTAGTTCCAAGGGATACGCAGTATTTT CASSSGLAGLVPRDTQYF
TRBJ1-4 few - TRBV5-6 TGTGCCAGCAGCTTGGAACAGGGAGGGGGTGAAAAACTGTTTTTT CASSLEQGGGEKLFF
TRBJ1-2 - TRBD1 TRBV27 TGTGCCAGCAGTTTGACAGGGGACATCTATGGCTACACCTTC CASSLTGDIYGYTF
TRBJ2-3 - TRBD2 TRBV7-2 TGTGCCAGCAGCTTAAGGGTGGCTAGCGGGGGGGAGGGCACAGATACGCAGTATTTT CASSLRVASGGEGTDTQYF
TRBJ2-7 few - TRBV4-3 TGCGCCAGCAGCCAAGGCCAGGGTCAGTCCTACGAGCAGTACTTC CASSQGQGQSYEQYF
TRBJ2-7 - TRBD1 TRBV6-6 TGTGCCAGCAGTTACGGGGGACAGGGCTACGAGCAGTACTTC CASSYGGQGYEQYF
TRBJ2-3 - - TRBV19 TGTGCCAGTAGTATAGACGGGTCAGATACGCAGTATTTT CASSIDGSDTQYF
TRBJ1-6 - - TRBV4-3 TGCGCCAGCAGCCAAGATGCGGGGGGCTGGAATTCACCCCTCCACTTT CASSQDAGGWNSPLHF
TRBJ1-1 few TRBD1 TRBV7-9 TGTGCCAGCAGACCAGGGGGCTACACTGAAGCTTTCTTT CASRPGGYTEAFF
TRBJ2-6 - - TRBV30 TGTGCCTGGAGTGTACAAGACTCTGGGGCCAACGTCCTGACTTTC CAWSVQDSGANVLTF
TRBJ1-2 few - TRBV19 TGTGCCAGTAGTGCTCGGAACTATGGCTACACCTTC CASSARNYGYTF
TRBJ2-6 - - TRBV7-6 TGTGCCAGCAGCTCGGCAGGGGCCTACGGCTCTGGGGCCAACGTCCTGACTTTC CASSSAGAYGSGANVLTF
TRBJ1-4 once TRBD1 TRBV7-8 TGTGCCAGCAGCCTCACAGGGGCTTTTAATGAAAAACTGTTTTTT CASSLTGAFNEKLFF
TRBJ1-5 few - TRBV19 TGTGCCAGTAGCCCGAGCTTAAATCAGCCCCAGCATTTT CASSPSLNQPQHF
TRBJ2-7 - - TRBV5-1 TGCGCCAGCAGTAACAGGGAAGCCTACGAGCAGTACTTC CASSNREAYEQYF
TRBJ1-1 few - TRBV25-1 TGTGCCAGCAGTGAGGAGGTAGGGTTGAACACTGAAGCTTTCTTT CASSEEVGLNTEAFF
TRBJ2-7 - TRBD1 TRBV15 TGTGCCACCAGCAGAGCCGGGACAGGGATCTACGAGCAGTACTTC CATSRAGTGIYEQYF
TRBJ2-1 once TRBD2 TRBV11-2 TGTGCCAGCAGCTTAGAGCTAGCGGGGGGGCCCGTTGAGCAGTTCTTC CASSLELAGGPVEQFF
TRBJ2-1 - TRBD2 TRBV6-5 TGTGCCAGCAGCCGGACTAGCGAGTACAATGAGCAGTTCTTC CASSRTSEYNEQFF
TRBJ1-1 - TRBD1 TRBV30 TGTGCCTGGCAATGGGGACAGGGATGGACTGAAGCTTTCTTT CAWQWGQGWTEAFF
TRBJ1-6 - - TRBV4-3 TGCGCCAGCAGCCAAGCGACAGATTATAATTCACCCCTCCACTTT CASSQATDYNSPLHF
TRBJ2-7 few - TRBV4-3 TGCGCCAGCAGCCATTCGGGGTCAAGTTACGAGCAGTACTTC CASSHSGSSYEQYF
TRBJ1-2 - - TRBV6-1 TGTGCCAGCAGTGAAGGGCAGGGAAGGGGCTATGGCTACACCTTC CASSEGQGRGYGYTF
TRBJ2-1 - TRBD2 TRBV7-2 TGTGCCAGCAGCTTAACCGGGACTAGCGGGGGTAATGAGCAGTTCTTC CASSLTGTSGGNEQFF
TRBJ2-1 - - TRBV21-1 TGTGCCAGCAGCAAAGAAAAGCTAGCGGATCCCTACAATGAGCAGTTCTTC CASSKEKLADPYNEQFF
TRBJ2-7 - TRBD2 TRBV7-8 TGTGCCAGCAGCTTAGCGGGACTAGCCTCCCGGGGAGAGCAGTACTTC CASSLAGLASRGEQYF